This TCR beta chain was obtained from a study of tumor-infiltrating lymphocytes in localized non-small cell lung cancer. Study background: From each patient, both tumor and uninvolved lung, non-adjacent to tumor, were sampled. Notes on the study in general: Immunotypes IM1 and IM2 had similar TCR-derived T-cell fractions.

The data were produced by immunoSEQ multiplex PCR, yet TCRdb's version contains in-frame clones alone and is incomplete. The sample yields about 16,000 clones, more than 60% seen once. About this clone: Antigen specificity is unknown.

This CDR3 spans 14 amino acids. Trimming stripped 0 bases from V and 8 bases from J, with 11 bases between. Germline V gives CDR1 SGHNT, CDR2 YYREEE (reference sequence). The clonotype originates from a human donor with non-small cell lung cancer. The material sequenced was lung tumor tissue. The V and J genes are TRBV5-4 and TRBJ2-2; TRBD2 is a possible D gene (6 bases). CDR3 residues: CASSLDGGVGELFF. The DNA of the CDR3 is TGTGCCAGCAGCTTGGACGGGGGAGTGGGGGAGCTGTTTTTT.